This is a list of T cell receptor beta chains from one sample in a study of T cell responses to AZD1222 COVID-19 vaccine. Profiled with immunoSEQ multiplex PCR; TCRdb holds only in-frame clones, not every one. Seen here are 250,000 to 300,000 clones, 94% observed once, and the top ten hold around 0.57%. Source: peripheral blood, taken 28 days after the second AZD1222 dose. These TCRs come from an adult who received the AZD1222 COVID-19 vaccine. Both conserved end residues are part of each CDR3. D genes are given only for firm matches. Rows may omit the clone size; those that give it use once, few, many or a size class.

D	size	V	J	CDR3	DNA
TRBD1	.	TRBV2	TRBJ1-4	CASLGQGKEKLFF	TGTGCCAGCCTAGGACAGGGGAAAGAAAAACTGTTTTTT
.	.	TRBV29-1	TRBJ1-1	CSSTGMNTEAFF	TGCAGCTCGACAGGAATGAACACTGAAGCTTTCTTT
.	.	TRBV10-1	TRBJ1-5	CASMGDRQPQHF	TGCGCCAGCATGGGGGATCGTCAGCCCCAGCATTTT
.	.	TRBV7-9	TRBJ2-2	CASSPPGGGELFF	TGTGCCAGCAGTCCTCCTGGGGGCGGGGAGCTGTTTTTT
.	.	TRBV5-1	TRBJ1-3	CASSSEGHSSSGNTIYF	TGCGCCAGCAGCTCGGAGGGTCACAGTTCCTCTGGAAACACCATATATTTT
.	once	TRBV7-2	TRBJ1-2	CASSRRDGTGYTF	TGTGCCAGCAGCCGTCGGGACGGCACTGGCTACACCTTC
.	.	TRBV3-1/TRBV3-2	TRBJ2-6	CASSQVGLLSGANVLTF	TGTGCCAGCAGCCAAGTTGGGCTTCTGTCTGGGGCCAACGTCCTGACTTTC
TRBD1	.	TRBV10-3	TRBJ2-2	CAISWTGDNGELFF	TGTGCCATCAGCTGGACAGGGGATAACGGGGAGCTGTTTTTT
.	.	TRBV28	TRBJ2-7	CASSMGLTALYF	TGTGCCAGCAGTATGGGACTTACAGCCCTATACTTC
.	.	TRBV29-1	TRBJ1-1	CSAGEVAFLNTEAFF	TGCAGCGCGGGGGAGGTGGCTTTCTTGAACACTGAAGCTTTCTTT
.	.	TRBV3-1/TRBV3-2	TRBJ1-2	CASSRGVGYTF	TGTGCCAGCAGTCGAGGGGTGGGCTACACCTTC
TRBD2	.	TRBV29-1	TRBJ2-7	CSVGTSGVSYEQYF	TGCAGCGTTGGGACTAGCGGGGTCTCCTACGAGCAGTACTTC
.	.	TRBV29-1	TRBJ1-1	CSSRAELNTEAFF	TGCAGCTCGAGGGCCGAACTCAACACTGAAGCTTTCTTT
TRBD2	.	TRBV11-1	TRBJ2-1	CASSLVGLAVGYEQFF	TGTGCCAGCAGCTTAGTCGGCCTAGCGGTGGGGTATGAGCAGTTCTTC
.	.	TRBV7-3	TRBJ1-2	CASSPDRGLYGYTF	TGTGCCAGCAGCCCCGATCGGGGTCTCTATGGCTACACCTTC
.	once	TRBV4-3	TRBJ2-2	CASSQDTFTGELFF	TGCGCCAGCAGCCAAGATACTTTCACCGGGGAGCTGTTTTTT
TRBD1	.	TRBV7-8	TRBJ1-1	CASSRDRGLNTEAFF	TGTGCCAGCAGCAGGGACAGGGGGCTGAACACTGAAGCTTTCTTT
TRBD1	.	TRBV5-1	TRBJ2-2	CASRSGTGTSGTGELFF	TGCGCCAGCAGGTCCGGGACAGGTACCTCGGGAACCGGGGAGCTGTTTTTT
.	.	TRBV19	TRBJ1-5	CASSLGGASNQPQHF	TGTGCCAGTAGTCTCGGGGGGGCAAGCAATCAGCCCCAGCATTTT
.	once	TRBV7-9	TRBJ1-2	CASSPWTADGYTF	TGTGCCAGCAGCCCCTGGACAGCCGATGGCTACACCTTC
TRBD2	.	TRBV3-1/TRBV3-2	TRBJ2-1	CASSRWTEGGNEQFF	TGTGCCAGCAGCCGTTGGACCGAGGGAGGGAATGAGCAGTTCTTC
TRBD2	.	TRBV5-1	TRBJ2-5	CASSLAGGGQETQYF	TGCGCCAGCAGCTTGGCCGGGGGGGGCCAAGAGACCCAGTACTTC
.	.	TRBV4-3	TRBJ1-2	CASSQVITGTDGYTF	TGCGCCAGCAGCCAAGTGATTACCGGGACGGATGGCTACACCTTC
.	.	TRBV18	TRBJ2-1	CASSPVQGRRNEQFF	TGTGCCAGCTCACCTGTACAGGGGAGGAGGAATGAGCAGTTCTTC
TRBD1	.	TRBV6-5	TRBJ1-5	CASSSTGGHSNQPQHF	TGTGCCAGCAGTTCGACAGGGGGCCATAGCAATCAGCCCCAGCATTTT
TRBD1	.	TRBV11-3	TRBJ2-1	CASSPDRGLNEQFF	TGTGCCAGCAGCCCGGACAGGGGGCTCAATGAGCAGTTCTTC
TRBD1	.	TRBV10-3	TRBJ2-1	CAISDRDRGYNEQFF	TGTGCCATCAGTGACCGGGACAGAGGGTACAATGAGCAGTTCTTC
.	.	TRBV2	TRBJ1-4	CASRVDDEKLFF	TGTGCCAGCAGGGTGGACGATGAAAAACTGTTTTTT
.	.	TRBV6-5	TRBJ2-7	CASSYSIRQGEQYF	TGTGCCAGCAGTTACTCGATCCGGCAGGGAGAGCAGTACTTC
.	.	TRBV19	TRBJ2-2	CASSFRGTGELFF	TGTGCCAGTAGTTTCCGAGGGACCGGGGAGCTGTTTTTT
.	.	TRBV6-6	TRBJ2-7	CASRHQTQRSYEQYF	TGTGCCAGCAGACACCAGACCCAGAGGTCCTACGAGCAGTACTTC
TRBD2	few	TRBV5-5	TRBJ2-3	CASSLWTSGRHDTQYF	TGTGCCAGCAGCCTCTGGACTAGCGGGAGGCACGATACGCAGTATTTT
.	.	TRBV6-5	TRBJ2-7	CASSNSPGPGYEQYF	TGTGCCAGCAGTAATTCGCCGGGTCCAGGCTACGAGCAGTACTTC
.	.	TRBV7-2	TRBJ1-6	CASSFSTQPPSPLHF	TGTGCCAGCAGCTTTTCCACCCAGCCGCCTTCACCCCTCCACTTT
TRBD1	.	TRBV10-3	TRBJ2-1	CAIPGQGAGEQFF	TGTGCCATACCGGGACAGGGGGCCGGAGAGCAGTTCTTC
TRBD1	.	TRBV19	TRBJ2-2	CATLHWTGDANTGELFF	TGTGCCACCCTACACTGGACAGGCGACGCGAACACCGGGGAGCTGTTTTTT
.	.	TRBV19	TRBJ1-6	CASSQGPDSPLHF	TGTGCCAGTAGTCAAGGGCCCGATTCACCCCTCCACTTT
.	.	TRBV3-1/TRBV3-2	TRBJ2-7	CASSQGGTSSYEQYF	TGTGCCAGCAGCCAAGGCGGGACCAGCTCCTACGAGCAGTACTTC
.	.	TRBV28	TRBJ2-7	CASSPSGTSYEQYF	TGTGCCAGCAGTCCATCAGGGACCTCCTACGAGCAGTACTTC
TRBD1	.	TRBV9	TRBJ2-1	CASSVWGQGANEQFF	TGTGCCAGCAGCGTATGGGGCCAGGGGGCCAATGAGCAGTTCTTC
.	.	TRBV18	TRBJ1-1	CASSPPGDTEAFF	TGTGCCAGCTCACCACCGGGGGACACTGAAGCTTTCTTT
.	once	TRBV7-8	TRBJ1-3	CASSRRQLSGPGNTIYF	TGTGCCAGCAGCCGCCGACAGTTATCTGGTCCTGGAAACACCATATATTTT
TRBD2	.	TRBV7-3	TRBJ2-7	CASSLTSGSYEQYF	TGTGCCAGCAGTTTGACTAGCGGCTCCTACGAGCAGTACTTC
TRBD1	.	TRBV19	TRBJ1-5	CASSMDRFTPQHF	TGTGCCAGTAGTATGGACAGGTTTACGCCCCAGCATTTT
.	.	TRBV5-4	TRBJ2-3	CASSSPRDPTDTQYF	TGTGCCAGCAGCAGCCCCAGGGATCCGACAGATACGCAGTATTTT